What follows are 32 T cell receptor beta chains derived from one specimen sequenced in a study of blood T cell repertoires in COVID-19 (dated by TCRdb to the early 2020s). The library was built by means of the immunoSEQ multiplex PCR assay. TCRdb stores this immuneACCESS table with in-frame sequences only. Part of the clones is absent; in the studies checked, under half of the shortfall reflects unresolved V genes, and no reason is known for the rest. This sample is represented by over 200,000 clones; 80% to 90% of them were singletons. Together, the top ten hold more than 3% of the sample. Sequencing was done on a sample of PBMCs or T cells enriched from blood (not recorded which). The receptors were gathered from a woman aged 25 to 39 who had been exposed to COVID-19.

V is TRBV11-3 and J is TRBJ2-6, with D possibly TRBD1 on 6 matching bases. This CDR3 is built from 17 residues. The V and J ends lost 1 base and 2 bases respectively, with 12 bases between them. Per the germline V gene, CDR1 is SGHNT and CDR2 is YENEEA. CDR3 region: CASSLGQVGAGANVLTF. CDR3 sequence (DNA): TGTGCCAGCAGCTTAGGACAGGTCGGGGCTGGGGCCAACGTCCTGACTTTC.

The chain carries TRBV30 and TRBJ1-5; TRBD1 matches 9 bases. The CDR3 is made up of 19 amino acids. V gave up 0 bases and J gave up 0 bases; unmatched junction bases: 12. Germline-derived CDR1 and CDR2 are GTSNPN and SVGIG (reference sequence). CDR3 nucleotide sequence: TGTGCCTGGAGTGTAACGGGACAGGGCGTATTCTATAGCAATCAGCCCCAGCATTTT. This gives the protein CAWSVTGQGVFYSNQPQHF.

The rearrangement uses TRBV4-2 and TRBJ1-6; unclear D gene. Germline V gene sequence: CDR1 LGHNA, CDR2 YNFKEQ. This CDR3 spans 16 amino acids. Trimming took 0 bases from V and 4 from J, leaving 10 bases between them. CDR3 protein: CASSQEGGSYNSPLHF. The CDR3, as DNA: TGTGCCAGCAGCCAAGAAGGCGGGTCATATAATTCACCCCTCCACTTT.

This clone was seen just once. The chain recombines TRBV6-5 with TRBJ1-2, with a possible D match to TRBD1 (5 bases). Between the trimmed V and J ends, which lost 5 bases and 6 bases, there was a span of 16 bases. CDR1 is MNHEY, CDR2 SVGAGI, per germline. The length of the CDR3 is 14 residues. This CDR3 reads CASSRHRHQHGYTF. CDR3 nucleotide sequence: TGTGCCAGCAGTAGGCACAGGCACCAACATGGCTACACCTTC.

This clone was detected only once. V gene TRBV2 combines with J gene TRBJ1-2, with 7 bases identical to TRBD1. Germline V lookup: CDR1 SNHLY, CDR2 FYNNEI. CDR3 length: 14 residues. V lost 6 bases and J lost 2; bases outside the gene matches: 6. The CDR3 coding sequence is TGTGCCAGCAGGGAGGGGGGACAGAACTATGGCTACACCTTC. It translates to CASREGGQNYGYTF.

Only one count was recorded for this clone. V gene TRBV11-3 combines with J gene TRBJ2-7; D might be TRBD2 (7 bases). This CDR3 spans 14 amino acids. Germline lookup yields CDR1 SGHNT and CDR2 YENEEA. V shed 5 bases and J shed 3 bases, with 14 bases lying between them. The CDR3, as DNA: TGTGCCAGCAGCCTCGGGGGGCAAAACTACGAGCAGTACTTC. This codes for CASSLGGQNYEQYF. The full variable domain, rest sourced from reference TRBV11-3 and TRBJ2-7, is EAGVVQSPRYKIIEKKQPVAFWCNPISGHNTLYWYLQNLGQGPELLIRYENEEAVDDSQLPKDRFSAERLKGVDSTLKIQPAELGDSAVYLCASSLGGQNYEQYFGPGTRLTVT.

This clone has a handful of counts. V is TRBV4-1 and J is TRBJ1-2; TRBD1 matches 7 bases. CDR1 MGHRA and CDR2 YSYEKL come from the germline V gene. This CDR3 comprises 14 residues. V dropped 0 bases and J dropped 5; count of bases not matched to a gene: 3. The CDR3 region is CASSQEGDSYGYTF. As DNA, the CDR3 is TGCGCCAGCAGCCAAGAAGGGGACAGTTATGGCTACACCTTC.

The chain is built from TRBV10-1 and TRBJ2-1, with TRBD2 identical over 7 bases. The V segment lost 3 bases and the J segment 6 bases; nucleotides outside the gene matches: 11. Germline loops: CDR1 WNHNN, CDR2 SYGVQD (reference sequence). The CDR3 covers 16 residues. The CDR3 protein is CASSESRTRRGNEQFF. The CDR3 nucleotides are TGCGCCAGCAGTGAAAGTCGGACTAGGAGAGGCAATGAGCAGTTCTTC.

The rearrangement uses TRBV29-1 and TRBJ1-5; the D gene is possibly TRBD1 (5 bases). The V end was cut by 7 bases, the J end by 2 bases, with 15 bases between. Looked up from germline, CDR1 is SQVTM and CDR2 is ANQGSEA. This CDR3 comprises 14 residues. CDR3 coding DNA: TGCAGCGCCCGTTGGGGGGAGGGCAATCAGCCCCAGCATTTT. This sequence encodes CSARWGEGNQPQHF.

The chain has TRBV28 and TRBJ1-2; the D gene is possibly TRBD1 (6 bases). CDR1 and CDR2 (germline): MDHEN, SYDVKM. V shed 10 bases and J shed 4 bases, with 10 bases lying between them. This CDR3 has 11 amino acids. CDR3 sequence (DNA): TGTGCCATCGCGACAGGCTATGGCTACACCTTC. This gives the protein CAIATGYGYTF.

J is TRBJ1-1 and V is TRBV27, with 10 bases that match TRBD1. J lost 3 bases, V lost 2 bases, and 0 bases had no gene match. This CDR3 comprises 14 residues. Germline assignment: CDR1 MNHEY and CDR2 SMNVEV (reference sequence). The CDR3 DNA sequence: TGTGCCAGCAGTTTAGGACAGGGGGACACTGAAGCTTTCTTT. It yields the protein CASSLGQGDTEAFF.

J is TRBJ2-3 and V is TRBV10-1; D might be TRBD1 (6 bases). The germline gives CDR1 WNHNN, CDR2 SYGVQD (reference sequence). With 1 base removed from V and 4 bases from J, the gap between germline ends came to 15 bases. The CDR3 runs to 16 residues. DNA of the CDR3: TGCGCCAGCAGTGAGTTAAGAGGGGGATCGCCAGATACGCAGTATTTT. Amino acid sequence: CASSELRGGSPDTQYF.

This clone came up once. J is TRBJ1-2 and V is TRBV18; 11 bases agree with TRBD1. CDR3 length equals 16 residues. Looked up from germline, CDR1 is KGHSH and CDR2 is LQKENI. V lost 6 bases and J lost 3; bases outside the gene matches: 9. CDR3 nucleotides: TGTGCCAGCTCGCCGGGACAGGGGGGTCTTGACTATGGCTACACCTTC. Residues: CASSPGQGGLDYGYTF.

CDR3 amino acids: CASRRQGISFTNTEAFF. CDR3 nucleotides: TGTGCCAGCAGACGGCAGGGGATCTCCTTCACCAACACTGAAGCTTTCTTT. The V and J genes are TRBV2 and TRBJ1-1, with TRBD1 as a possible D gene (6 bases). Trimming took 6 bases from V and 2 from J, leaving 22 bases between them. Germline V gene data show CDR1 as SNHLY and CDR2 as FYNNEI. CDR3 length: 17 amino acids. Variable domain in full (rest from reference TRBV2 and TRBJ1-1): EPEVTQTPSHQVTQMGQEVILRCVPISNHLYFYWYRQILGQKVEFLVSFYNNEISEKSEIFDDQFSVERPDGSNFTLKIRSTKLEDSAMYFCASRRQGISFTNTEAFFGQGTRLTVV.

The V and J genes are TRBV6-1 and TRBJ1-2; 7 nucleotides agree with TRBD1. Per germline, CDR1 MNHNS and CDR2 SASEGT. The CDR3 covers 12 residues. J was trimmed by 10 bases and V by 3 bases; bases with no gene match: 5. Written as DNA, the CDR3 is TGTGCCAGCAGTGAGATGGGACAGATCTACACCTTC. Its protein product is CASSEMGQIYTF.

The V call is TRBV12-5, the J call TRBJ2-7, with 8 positions matching TRBD1. V lost 4 bases and J lost 0; bases outside the gene matches: 8. Germline V CDR1 and CDR2: LGHNT, FRNRAP. The CDR3 totals 16 residues. The CDR3 bases are TGTGCTAGTGGTTCTATGGACAGGGAAAGCTCCTACGAGCAGTACTTC. Translating gives CASGSMDRESSYEQYF.

V and J are TRBV2 and TRBJ2-4; 7 bases line up with TRBD2. In germline, CDR1 is SNHLY, CDR2 FYNNEI. This CDR3 spans 12 amino acids. Losses at the gene ends were 6 bases for V and 10 bases for J; bases not matched to a gene: 6. In nucleotides, the CDR3 is TGTGCCAGCAGGGCTTTTAGCGGGATTCAGTACTTC. Translation: CASRAFSGIQYF.

In this sample, this clone turned up once. The V gene is TRBV10-1, the J gene TRBJ2-3; TRBD2 matches at 7 bases. The CDR3 runs to 18 residues. J gave up 4 bases and V 0 bases, and 13 bases lay outside the gene matches. Germline V gene data show CDR1 as WNHNN and CDR2 as SYGVQD (reference sequence). The CDR3 DNA reads TGCGCCAGCAGTGAGTCAATCCCTAATGGCGGGAGCCCAGATACGCAGTATTTT. Translating gives CASSESIPNGGSPDTQYF.

The table lists this clone with a count of one. This chain uses TRBV27 with TRBJ2-1; 7 bases agree with TRBD1. Germline V CDR1 and CDR2: MNHEY, SMNVEV (reference sequence). After removal of 4 bases from V and 7 bases from J, the junction contained 13 bases not matched to a gene. This CDR3 is 16 amino acids long. In DNA, the CDR3 is TGTGCCAGCAGTTCCCCGGGGACAGCCGACCAAAATGAGCAGTTCTTC. Residues: CASSSPGTADQNEQFF.

This clone was seen only a few times. This chain connects TRBV5-6 to TRBJ2-3; the match to TRBD2 covers 10 bases. J lost 4 bases, V lost 0 bases, and 5 bases had no gene match. The CDR3 contains 16 residues. CDR1 is SGHDT and CDR2 is YYEEEE in the germline V gene. The CDR3 is CASSLVSGRVADTQYF. The CDR3 coding sequence is TGTGCCAGCAGCTTGGTAAGCGGGAGGGTTGCAGATACGCAGTATTTT.

This clone has only one observation. V and J are TRBV7-3 and TRBJ2-1; maybe TRBD1 (6 bases). Germline V lookup: CDR1 SGHTA, CDR2 FQGTGA. The CDR3 is made up of 13 amino acids. Trimming removed 0 bases at V and 7 bases at J, with 7 bases between. CDR3 bases: TGTGCCAGCAGCTTAACGGGGGCTAATGAGCAGTTCTTC. As protein: CASSLTGANEQFF.

The chain carries TRBV2 and TRBJ1-2, with D unclear. V was cut by 6 bases and J by 2 bases, with 10 bases left in between. The CDR3 is 13 amino acids. CDR1 is SNHLY and CDR2 is FYNNEI in the germline V gene. CDR3 nucleotide sequence: TGTGCCAGCAGGGAGGTAACCAACTATGGCTACACCTTC. Its translation is CASREVTNYGYTF.

The genes are TRBV28 and TRBJ1-2; 8 bases are shared with TRBD1. The CDR3 is 19 amino acids. CDR1 MDHEN and CDR2 SYDVKM come from the germline V gene. V lost 5 bases and J lost 3; bases outside the gene matches: 20. The CDR3 sequence is CASSPFPPLQGEFYYGYTF. DNA for the CDR3: TGTGCCAGCAGTCCATTTCCCCCCTTACAGGGGGAATTTTACTATGGCTACACCTTC.

The rearrangement joins TRBV11-3 to TRBJ2-1; possibly TRBD1 for D (6 bases). The CDR3 has 15 residues. Trimming took 2 bases from V and 4 from J, leaving 12 bases between them. Germline CDR1 SGHNT, CDR2 YENEEA. The CDR3 reads CASSLFAGAYNEQFF. CDR3 in DNA: TGTGCCAGCAGCTTATTCGCAGGGGCATACAATGAGCAGTTCTTC.

The table lists this clone with a count of one. The chain links TRBV18 to TRBJ2-6, with 11 bases matching TRBD2. Germline trimming cut 5 bases from V and 0 bases from J; bases unmatched to any gene: 9. The CDR3 totals 19 residues. Germline V CDR1 and CDR2: KGHSH, LQKENI. The CDR3 loop reads CASSKGITSGSSGANVLTF. The DNA for the CDR3 is TGTGCCAGCTCAAAAGGTATCACTAGCGGGAGCTCTGGGGCCAACGTCCTGACTTTC.

The chain uses TRBV20-1 and TRBJ1-1; no clear D gene. CDR1 DFQATT and CDR2 SNEGSKA come from the germline V gene (reference sequence). The germline V and J ends were trimmed by 1 base and 7 bases, with 4 bases remaining between them. This CDR3 is 10 amino acids long. The CDR3 loop reads CSARGLEAFF. In DNA, the CDR3 is TGCAGTGCTAGAGGGCTTGAAGCTTTCTTT.

The V and J genes are TRBV4-1 and TRBJ2-1; weak D call: TRBD2 (6 bases). V was cut by 1 base and J by 6 bases, with 16 bases left in between. The CDR3 loop spans 16 amino acids. Germline V CDR1 and CDR2: MGHRA, YSYEKL. The CDR3 DNA reads TGCGCCAGCAGCCAAGGCTGGCGGGATAACCGCAATGAGCAGTTCTTC. Translation gives CASSQGWRDNRNEQFF.

This chain uses TRBV28 with TRBJ2-7; TRBD2 might be the D (5 bases). Germline lookup yields CDR1 MDHEN and CDR2 SYDVKM. With 6 bases removed from V and 2 bases from J, the gap between germline ends came to 14 bases. The CDR3 sequence is 14 residues long. Here the CDR3 reads CASRLTLATYEQYF. DNA for the CDR3: TGTGCCAGCAGATTGACTCTAGCCACCTACGAGCAGTACTTC.

The chain has TRBV9 and TRBJ2-1; no definite D call. The CDR3 is 12 residues long. Trimming pared 4 bases from V and 6 bases from J, leaving 8 bases between. The V gene's germline CDR1 is SGDLS and CDR2 YYNGEE. CDR3 in amino acids: CASSRNPNEQFF. CDR3 bases: TGTGCCAGCAGCCGTAATCCCAATGAGCAGTTCTTC.

V is TRBV25-1 and J is TRBJ1-2; D gene ambiguous. There are 15 residues in the CDR3. Trimming left V 3 bases short and J 0 bases short, with 11 bases between. CDR1 MGHDK and CDR2 SYGVNS come from the germline V gene. In DNA, the CDR3 is TGTGCCAGCAGTGATCTCGGCGGAGCTAACTATGGCTACACCTTC. This gives the protein CASSDLGGANYGYTF.

The CDR3 region is CASSIGIGTGASGNTIYF. CDR3 DNA: TGTGCCAGTAGTATAGGGATCGGGACAGGAGCCTCTGGAAACACCATATATTTT. This chain links TRBV19 with TRBJ1-3; 8 nucleotides line up with TRBD1. The CDR3 loop spans 18 amino acids. Trimming took 1 base from V and 0 from J; bases not matched to a gene: 8. The germline gives CDR1 LNHDA, CDR2 SQIVND (reference sequence).

The chain couples TRBV4-2 to TRBJ1-5; TRBD1 is a possible D gene (5 bases). Per germline, CDR1 LGHNA and CDR2 YNFKEQ. The germline V and J ends were trimmed by 4 bases and 7 bases, with 20 bases remaining between them. The CDR3 contains 16 residues. CDR3 sequence (DNA): TGTGCCAGCAGCCGGGCCCCCCCCAGGGCTGGACAGCCCCAGCATTTT. Translation gives CASSRAPPRAGQPQHF.